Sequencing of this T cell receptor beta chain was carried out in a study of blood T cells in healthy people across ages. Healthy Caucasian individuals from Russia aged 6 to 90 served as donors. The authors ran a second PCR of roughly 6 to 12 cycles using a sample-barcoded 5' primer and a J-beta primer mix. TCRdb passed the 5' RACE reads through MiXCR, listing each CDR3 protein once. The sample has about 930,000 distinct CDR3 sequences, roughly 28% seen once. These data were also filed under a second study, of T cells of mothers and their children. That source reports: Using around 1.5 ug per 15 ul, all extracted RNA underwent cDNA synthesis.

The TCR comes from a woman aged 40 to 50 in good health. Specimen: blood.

CDR3: CSASIPRGGNQPQHF. CDR3 sequence (DNA): TGCAGTGCTAGTATCCCCAGGGGAGGCAATCAGCCCCAGCATTTT. This sequence joins TRBV20-1 and TRBJ1-5, with D maybe TRBD1 (6 bases). The germline CDR1 and CDR2 sequences are DFQATT and SNEGSKA (reference sequence). The CDR3 covers 15 residues. Trimming shortened V by 3 bases and J by 2 bases, and 14 bases separated the two germline ends.